This T cell receptor beta chain was observed in a study of T cells in Graves' hyperthyroidism and ophthalmopathy (dated by TCRdb to the late 2010s). General notes on the study: Peripheral blood samples were taken at initial diagnosis, before any treatment was given. TCR V-J signatures able to tell the groups apart were searched for in a discovery cohort of some 97 patients, of whom around 42 had Graves' ophthalmopathy and roughly 58 had stable Graves' hyperthyroidism. Prospective prediction of ophthalmopathy was tested in an independent validation cohort consisting of 18 hyperthyroidism patients and approximately 16 patients who later progressed to ophthalmopathy. The approximately 90 discovery patients were randomly split 7:3 into training and test sets. Thyroid tissue and blood T-cell repertoires from several Graves' hyperthyroidism patients were also compared in the study. Following sampling, methimazole starting at 30 mg daily was given to hyperthyroidism patients, and high-dose intravenous methylprednisolone was given to ophthalmopathy patients. The paper reports TCR Vbeta CDR3 sequencing of approximately 140 peripheral blood samples: around 45 ophthalmopathy, over 70 hyperthyroidism and around 17 progressor patients.

In the ophthalmopathy patients, disease was moderately to severely active, with a Clinical Activity Score of 3 or more, a NOSPECS grade of 4 or more, and a duration of less than 3 months. Patients with uncontrolled infections, other autoimmune diseases, pregnancy or lactation were excluded. Diagnoses were based on clinical symptoms, serum thyroxine and TRAb, thyroid ultrasound and orbital computed tomography. PBMCs were isolated from 10 ml of fresh peripheral blood by Ficoll-Paque density gradient centrifugation. Trizol reagent was used to extract total RNA, and RNA quality was then checked on an Agilent 2100 Bioanalyzer. Via the germline V gene (reference sequence), CDR1 is SGHAT and CDR2 FQDESV. V loses 5 bases at its end and J loses 0 bases; junction bases beyond the gene matches: 8. The CDR3 runs 16 amino acids, cysteine and phenylalanine included. The entry retains the CDR3 DNA only, 48 bases that are in frame from base 1.

Study-wide conclusions, independent of this receptor: Sample size was not statistically predetermined, and blinding of investigators to group allocation was not performed. Ophthalmopathy was separated from stable hyperthyroidism by a 13 V-J signature model, with around 90% sensitivity and roughly 81% specificity obtained in cross-validation and 80%/75% obtained in testing. Most expanded thyroid clonotypes (frequency above 0.001) were also detected in blood, a finding suggesting that blood repertoires may reflect thyroid immune responses. In validation, the model predicted progression to ophthalmopathy a median of roughly 6.1 months before onset, with roughly 71% sensitivity and more than 72% specificity.

This clonotype was observed at least ten times. It has no known antigen specificity. Base qualities were left out, and no much larger clone turns up one base away. The TCR beta CDR3 regions were amplified from the RNA transcripts. For the first round of RT-PCR on the TCR CDR3, the HTBI primer set was used together with the Qiagen OneStep RT-PCR kit. Libraries were constructed in a second round of multiplex PCR, after which size selection and purification were performed. Paired-end sequencing of the libraries was performed with 100 bp reads on an Illumina HiSeq2000. In the source study's methods: SOAPnuke was used to process the raw data, removing reads that contained adapters or uncalled bases, had a mean Phred below 15, or lacked an exact match to the constant primer or identifier. High-quality paired reads were merged with COPE v1.2.5, and unique nucleotide sequences were defined as clonotypes. MiTCR v1.1 was used to align the clonotypes against IMGT TRBV, TRBD and TRBJ reference segments. The analysis included only V-J combinations with a frequency above 0.0001, which together covered about 99% of the repertoires. A TCS score was defined as the ratio of F50 (clonal expansion) to E x V (chaos), with BLOSUM62-based TCRdist applied between CDR3 peptides within each V-J. Welch's t-statistics and random forest reduced approximately 520 V-J features to 10 to 15, which were used in a naive Bayes classifier (R e1071). TCRdb redid the processing of the public reads, applying fastp at Q25 and MiXCR, and retained in-frame beta chains. Rows are combined by CDR3 protein, so each entry shows the most common genes and DNA. The V and J calls were determined by TCRdb, not by the authors. The sample table contains fewer than 650,000 distinct CDR3 sequences; only one count was recorded for more than 13% of them. About 6.6% of the sample goes to the ten largest clones.

Sample: blood. The receptor was derived from a woman under 30 with Graves' ophthalmopathy. The rearrangement combines TRBV11-1 with TRBJ2-3; 7 of the junction bases match TRBD2. The sequenced DNA is TGTGCCAGCAGCCCCCCCCTAGCGGAGAGCACAGATACGCAGTATTTT. This gives the protein CASSPPLAESTDTQYF.